The TCR beta chain under discussion was sequenced for a study of blood T cell repertoires in COVID-19. Sequencing used immunoSEQ multiplex PCR; TCRdb keeps in-frame clones, though not all of them. Here the sample spans approximately 260,000 clones, 75% to 95% being singletons. The CDR3 consists of 15 residues. Trimming removed 1 base from V and 2 bases from J; junction bases left unmatched: 3. In germline, CDR1 is SGHTA, CDR2 FQGTGA. The origin of this receptor is a woman aged 18-30 years who had recovered from COVID-19. The J gene is TRBJ2-5, the V gene TRBV7-3; 8 bases match TRBD2. Sequenced material: PBMCs or T cells enriched from blood (not recorded which). DNA of the CDR3: TGTGCCAGCAGCTTAATCGCGGGAGGACAAGAGACCCAGTACTTC. Its translation: CASSLIAGGQETQYF.